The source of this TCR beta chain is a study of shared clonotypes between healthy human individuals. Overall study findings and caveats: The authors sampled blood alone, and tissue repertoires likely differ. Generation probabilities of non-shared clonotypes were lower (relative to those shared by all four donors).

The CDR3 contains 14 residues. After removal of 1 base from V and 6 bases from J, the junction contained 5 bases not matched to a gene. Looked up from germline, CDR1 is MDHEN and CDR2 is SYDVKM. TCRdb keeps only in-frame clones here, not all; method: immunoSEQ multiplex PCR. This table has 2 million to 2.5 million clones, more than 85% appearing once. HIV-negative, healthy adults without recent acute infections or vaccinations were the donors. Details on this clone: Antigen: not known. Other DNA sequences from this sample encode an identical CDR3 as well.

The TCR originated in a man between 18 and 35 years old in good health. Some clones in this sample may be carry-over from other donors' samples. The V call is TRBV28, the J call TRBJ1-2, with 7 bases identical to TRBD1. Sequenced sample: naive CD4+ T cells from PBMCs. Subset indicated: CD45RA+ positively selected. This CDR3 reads CASSLSAGGNGYTF. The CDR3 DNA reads TGTGCCAGCAGTTTATCAGCAGGGGGGAATGGCTACACCTTC.